The sequence of this T cell receptor beta chain was determined in a study of T-cell reconstitution after alpha-beta-depleted transplantation in children. Study results and limitations: By about two months after transplant, alpha-beta T cells reportedly arose from several hundred graft clones that had expanded.

Unique molecular identifiers featured in how the TCRbeta library was prepared. TCRdb passed the PCR reads through MiXCR, listing each CDR3 protein once. The sample has 100,000 or so distinct CDR3 sequences, 20% to 30% seen once. This clonotype appeared a few times. Its cognate antigen is unknown. CDR3 size: 14 residues. V lost 3 bases and J 5 bases, leaving 10 bases between the germline ends. The sample was PBMCs, taken before TCRalphabeta/CD19-depleted stem cell transplant. The chain recombines TRBV23-1 with TRBJ2-2; D is unclear. TRBV23-1 is an ORF, and what it does is uncertain. This TCR was sampled from a boy aged 2 to 10 with acute lymphoblastic leukemia, due to receive a stem cell transplant. The CDR3 loop reads CASSQSKGTGELFF. The CDR3 DNA reads as TGCGCCAGCAGTCAGAGTAAAGGGACCGGGGAGCTGTTTTTT.